This TCR beta chain stems from a study of T cells in localized non-small cell lung cancer. Study findings and constraints: Sequencing, confined to only one tumor region, leaves heterogeneity possible.

Sequencing used immunoSEQ multiplex PCR; TCRdb keeps in-frame clones, though not all of them. The repertoire includes 20,000 to 25,000 clones, approximately 87% of them detected once, and over 0.95% sits in the top ten. The CDR3 runs to 15 residues. Trimming removed 0 bases from V and 8 bases from J; junction bases left unmatched: 4. Germline loops: CDR1 MNHEY, CDR2 SVGAGI. With respect to this clone: What it recognizes is unknown.

The starting material was peripheral blood, obtained before any cancer treatment. The clonotype was recovered from a woman between 40 and 69 years old with stage I lung adenocarcinoma. The V call is TRBV6-5, the J call TRBJ1-4; TRBD1 aligns across 9 bases. The CDR3, as DNA: TGTGCCAGCAGTTACTCCGGGACAGGGCGCGAAAAACTGTTTTTT. Translation gives CASSYSGTGREKLFF.